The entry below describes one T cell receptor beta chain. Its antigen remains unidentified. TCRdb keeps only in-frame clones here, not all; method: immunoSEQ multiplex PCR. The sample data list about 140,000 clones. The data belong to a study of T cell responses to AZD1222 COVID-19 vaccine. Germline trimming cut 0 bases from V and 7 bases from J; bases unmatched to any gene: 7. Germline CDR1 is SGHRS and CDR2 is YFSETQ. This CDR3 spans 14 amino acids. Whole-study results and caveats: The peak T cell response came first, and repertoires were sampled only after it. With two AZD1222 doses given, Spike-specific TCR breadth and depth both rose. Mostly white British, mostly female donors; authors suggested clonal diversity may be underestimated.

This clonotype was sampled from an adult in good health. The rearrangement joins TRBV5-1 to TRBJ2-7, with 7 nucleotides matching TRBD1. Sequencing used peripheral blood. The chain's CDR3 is CASSLGQGIVEQYF. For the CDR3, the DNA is TGCGCCAGCAGCTTGGGACAGGGAATCGTAGAGCAGTACTTC.